One and the same sample provided the 15 T cell receptor beta chains below, sequenced in a study of shared clonotypes between healthy human individuals. The repertoire was sequenced with immunoSEQ multiplex PCR; TCRdb's copy has only in-frame clones and lacks some. The sample has some 2.1 million clones, 90% to 95% seen once. The specimen sequenced was naive CD4+ T cells sorted from blood. Subset here: CD45RA+ positively selected. These receptor sequences come from a man younger than 35 in good health.

About this clone: The sample carries other DNA sequences with the same CDR3. The chain employs TRBV9 and TRBJ2-1, with 7 bases lining up with TRBD2. The CDR3 sequence is 15 residues long. Germline loops: CDR1 SGDLS, CDR2 YYNGEE. V shed 0 bases and J 4 bases; nucleotides not matched to a gene: 4. The CDR3 DNA sequence: TGTGCCAGCAGCGTAGAGCTAGCGGAGTACAATGAGCAGTTCTTC. Its protein is CASSVELAEYNEQFF.

The chain links TRBV6-4 to TRBJ1-6; maybe TRBD1 (6 bases). Germline CDR1 is MRHNA and CDR2 is SNTAGT. Trimming pared 0 bases from V and 10 bases from J, leaving 7 bases between. The CDR3 length is 13 residues. CDR3 DNA: TGTGCCAGCAGTGACTCCAGGGGATCACCCCTCCACTTT. Residues: CASSDSRGSPLHF.

V and J are TRBV27 and TRBJ1-2; 7 bases are shared with TRBD1. This CDR3 has 15 amino acids. V dropped 5 bases and J dropped 0; count of bases not matched to a gene: 6. CDR1 MNHEY and CDR2 SMNVEV come from the germline V gene (reference sequence). The CDR3 DNA reads TGTGCCAGCAGTCCCCGGGACAGTCCTAACTATGGCTACACCTTC. Its protein is CASSPRDSPNYGYTF.

The chain uses TRBV9 and TRBJ2-2, with TRBD1 matching over 9 bases. CDR1 is SGDLS and CDR2 is YYNGEE in the germline V gene. CDR3 length equals 16 residues. V lost 5 bases and J lost 4; bases outside the gene matches: 9. As DNA, the CDR3 is TGTGCCAGCAGTACTCGGAGGACAGGGGCCACCGGGGAGCTGTTTTTT. This gives the protein CASSTRRTGATGELFF.

The chain couples TRBV7-9 to TRBJ2-2; 9 positions match TRBD1. Germline CDR1 is SEHNR and CDR2 is FQNEAQ (reference sequence). The J segment lost 3 bases and the V segment lost 5 bases, leaving 4 bases of the junction unmatched. The CDR3 consists of 15 residues. As DNA, the CDR3 is TGTGCCAGCAGCCCGACAGGGGGGTACACCGGGGAGCTGTTTTTT. Residues: CASSPTGGYTGELFF. Full variable domain (missing parts from reference TRBV7-9 and TRBJ2-2): DTGVSQNPRHKITKRGQNVTFRCDPISEHNRLYWYRQTLGQGPEFLTYFQNEAQLEKSRLLSDRFSAERPKGSFSTLEIQRTEQGDSAMYLCASSPTGGYTGELFFGEGSRLTVL.

J is TRBJ2-1 and V is TRBV6-4; 8 positions agree with TRBD2. The CDR3 runs to 14 residues. V shed 2 bases, J shed 10 bases, and the junction held 7 bases outside the gene matches. Germline loops: CDR1 MRHNA, CDR2 SNTAGT. The CDR3 region is CASSDVARTSEQFF. The CDR3, as DNA: TGTGCCAGCAGTGACGTAGCGAGGACTAGCGAGCAGTTCTTC.

V usage is TRBV5-6 and J usage is TRBJ1-4; D call uncertain. Germline-derived CDR1 and CDR2 are SGHDT and YYEEEE. CDR3 size: 16 residues. Trimming pared 1 base from V and 8 bases from J, leaving 18 bases between. The CDR3 sequence is CASSLTAGGTREKLFF. CDR3 bases: TGTGCCAGCAGCTTGACGGCGGGAGGAACGAGAGAAAAACTGTTTTTT. Drawing the rest from reference TRBV5-6 and TRBJ1-4, the complete variable domain is DAGVTQSPTHLIKTRGQQVTLRCSPKSGHDTVSWYQQALGQGPQFIFQYYEEEERQRGNFPDRFSGHQFPNYSSELNVNALLLGDSALYLCASSLTAGGTREKLFFGSGTQLSVL.

V usage is TRBV27 and J usage is TRBJ2-2; a weak D match, TRBD1 (6 bases). V lost 4 bases, J lost 5 bases, and 20 bases lay in between. Germline V gene data show CDR1 as MNHEY and CDR2 as SMNVEV (reference sequence). The CDR3 totals 17 residues. This CDR3 reads CASSSNTPPTGTGELFF. CDR3 nucleotide sequence: TGTGCCAGCAGTTCCAATACACCTCCTACAGGGACCGGGGAGCTGTTTTTT.

Comment on this clone: Other DNA sequences in the sample encode the same CDR3. The chain carries TRBV5-1 and TRBJ2-1, with D possibly being TRBD2 (5 bases). Germline loops: CDR1 SGHRS, CDR2 YFSETQ. The CDR3 extends over 12 amino acids. V was shortened by 2 bases and J by 7 bases, with 7 bases between the two germline ends. CDR3 loop: CASSFGGNEQFF. The DNA for the CDR3 is TGCGCCAGCAGCTTTGGAGGAAATGAGCAGTTCTTC.

This clone was detected only once. J is TRBJ2-7 and V is TRBV10-1; D may correspond to TRBD1 or TRBD2 (5 bases each). Germline CDR1 reads WNHNN; CDR2 reads SYGVQD (reference sequence). The CDR3 has 15 residues. V was pared by 3 bases and J by 3 bases, with 15 bases between. The CDR3 here is CASSESEGPIYEQYF. The DNA for the CDR3 is TGCGCCAGCAGTGAATCTGAGGGGCCCATCTACGAGCAGTACTTC.

The chain has TRBV10-3 and TRBJ2-5; a weak D match, TRBD2 (6 bases). CDR3 length: 14 amino acids. The germline V gene has CDR1 ENHRY and CDR2 SYGVKD. The germline V and J ends were trimmed by 0 bases and 3 bases, with 8 bases remaining between them. CDR3 sequence (DNA): TGTGCCATCAGTGAGTCTAGCGGCGAAGAGACCCAGTACTTC. It is translated as CAISESSGEETQYF.

The chain uses TRBV11-2 and TRBJ2-5; D ambiguous. With 0 bases removed from V and 0 bases from J, the gap between germline ends came to 8 bases. Germline values: CDR1 SGHAT, CDR2 FQNNGV. The CDR3 length is 15 residues. The CDR3 region has the DNA TGTGCCAGCAGCTTAGATGGGTACTACCAAGAGACCCAGTACTTC. Protein: CASSLDGYYQETQYF.

Only one count was recorded for this clone. A much larger clone differs from this one at a single base, so this may be a read error. V usage is TRBV5-5 and J usage is TRBJ2-7; the D is unclear. This CDR3 has 11 amino acids. The V gene's germline CDR1 is SGHKS and CDR2 YYEKEE (reference sequence). Trimming removed 1 base at V and 3 bases at J, with 2 bases between. The chain's CDR3 is CASSLFYEQYF. DNA for the CDR3: TGTGCCAGCAGCTTGTTCTACGAGCAGTACTTC.

The V gene is TRBV18, the J gene TRBJ1-1; D is ambiguous. Between the trimmed V and J ends, which lost 5 bases and 1 base, there was a span of 8 bases. Germline V gene lookup returns CDR1 KGHSH and CDR2 LQKENI. The CDR3 is 13 amino acids. CDR3 nucleotides: TGTGCCAGCTCAGCGGTGGGGAACACTGAAGCTTTCTTT. This sequence encodes CASSAVGNTEAFF. Full variable domain (remainder filled in from reference TRBV18 and TRBJ1-1): NAGVMQNPRHLVRRRGQEARLRCSPMKGHSHVYWYRQLPEEGLKFMVYLQKENIIDESGMPKERFSAEFPKEGPSILRIQQVVRGDSAAYFCASSAVGNTEAFFGQGTRLTVV.

The CDR3 bases are TGTGCCAGTGCAGGACAGACCCACAATGAGCAGTTCTTC. It is translated as CASAGQTHNEQFF. This chain connects TRBV19 to TRBJ2-1; TRBD1 is a possible D gene (6 bases). Trimming took off 8 bases at V and 5 bases at J, with 13 bases between the two ends. The CDR3 is 13 residues long. Germline values: CDR1 LNHDA, CDR2 SQIVND (reference sequence).